This TCR beta chain comes out of a study of T-cell memory formation after mild COVID-19. The wider study: TCR clusters were largely donor specific.

V lost 9 bases, J lost 3 bases, and 13 bases lay in between. CDR3 length: 13 amino acids. Germline V gene sequence: CDR1 LNHDA, CDR2 SQIVND (reference sequence). TCRdb called the 5' RACE reads again in MiXCR, with one record for every CDR3 protein. The sample has hundreds of thousands of distinct CDR3 sequences, about a sixth seen once. This clonotype occurred a few times. The clonotype was recovered from a man aged 18 to 30 who had mild COVID-19 (a few samples of this study predate the infection). Cell type and time point are not known. Material for sequencing was PBMCs or a T cell subset sorted from them (not recorded which). This chain connects TRBV19 to TRBJ2-3; D is perhaps TRBD1 (5 bases). CDR3 in amino acids: CASSDTSTDTQYF. CDR3 nucleotide sequence: TGTGCCAGCTCGGACACAAGTACAGATACGCAGTATTTT.